This T cell receptor (beta chain) was obtained from a study of cytomegalovirus exposure and HLA in healthy donors. The study ran its PCR with 60 Vbeta and 13 Jbeta primers. Clones were read by immunoSEQ multiplex PCR, and TCRdb kept only the in-frame ones, dropping some. Found here are about 120,000 clones, approximately 8% of them singletons; the top ten hold less than 6.5%. Germline-derived CDR1 and CDR2 are LNHDA and SQIVND (reference sequence). The CDR3 loop spans 17 amino acids. J was trimmed by 8 bases and V by 6 bases; bases with no gene match: 18. This clone was observed a handful of times. The sample comprised PBMCs. This chain uses TRBV19 with TRBJ2-4, with TRBD2 matching over 8 bases. This receptor was obtained from a middle-aged woman in good health and CMV-seropositive. CDR3 amino acids: CASSGGSGGLGRDIQYF. CDR3 in DNA: TGTGCCAGTAGCGGGGGCAGCGGGGGCCTAGGGAGGGACATTCAGTACTTC.